This TCR beta chain was recorded in a study of monozygotic twins with inflammatory bowel disease. Study-level points and caveats: Clonotype overlap with others was lower in IBD patients than in healthy twins, a difference that was greatest with disease activity.

Comments on this clonotype: The antigen is not known.

During cDNA synthesis, UMIs that each contained a 6-nucleotide sample barcode were added by means of template switching. No DNA is given; TCRdb re-called the 5' RACE reads and lists each CDR3 protein once. The listing contains some 200,000 distinct CDR3 sequences. The CDR3 extends over 15 amino acids. Germline V gene lookup returns CDR1 MNHEY and CDR2 SVGAGI. V is TRBV6-5 and J is TRBJ2-5. This TCR came from a human donor with ulcerative colitis or Crohn's disease, or a healthy co-twin of an affected twin (not recorded which). The sequenced material came from blood. The CDR3 reads CASSYSTSSPGTQYF.